Below are 12 T cell receptor beta chains sequenced from a single sample in a study of T cells in women clearing cervical HPV infection. Data came from immunoSEQ multiplex PCR; TCRdb stores just in-frame clones and leaves some out. The sample has 25,000 to 30,000 clones. The sample was blood buffy coat. The source is a woman aged 18 to 75 with a cervical HPV16 infection that either progressed to CIN3+ or cleared (not recorded which).

Details on this clone: The read ends 3 residues shy of where the CDR3 ends; the end is completed using the germline J gene. The rearrangement joins TRBV23-1 to TRBJ2-3, with 10 bases matching TRBD2. TRBV23-1 is noted as an ORF with a role that remains uncertain. This CDR3 is built from 15 residues. V gave up 10 bases and J gave up 0 bases; unmatched junction bases: 7. This CDR3 reads CAMLLAGKSTDTQYF. The DNA read from the CDR3 is TGCGCCATGTTACTAGCGGGGAAGAGCACAGATACG.

Remarks on this clone: The read ends 3 residues before the CDR3 terminus; that terminus is restored from the germline J gene. The rearrangement links TRBV6-4 to TRBJ2-1; TRBD1 aligns across 8 bases. CDR1 and CDR2 from the germline V gene are MRHNA and SNTAGT. Germline trimming cut 2 bases from V and 1 base from J; bases unmatched to any gene: 4. The CDR3 runs to 16 residues. Here the CDR3 reads CASSDTGQGSYNEQFF. The CDR3 DNA, read in part, is TGTGCCAGCAGTGACACAGGACAGGGTTCCTACAATGAG.

With respect to this clone: From the germline J gene comes the end of the CDR3, since the read stops 3 residues before it. This rearrangement joins TRBV18 to TRBJ2-3; TRBD1 might be the D (7 bases). Germline V gene lookup returns CDR1 KGHSH and CDR2 LQKENI. This CDR3 comprises 16 residues. The V end lost 3 bases, the J end lost 5 bases, and 18 bases lay between the germline ends. The sequenced CDR3 bases are TGTGCCAGCTCACCCACAGTAGGAGGGGGCCAAGATACG. Its protein product is CASSPTVGGGQDT. The complete CDR3 sequence is CASSPTVGGGQDTQYF.

Details on this clone: The read ends 3 residues early relative to the CDR3; the germline J gene fills the gap. The rearrangement uses TRBV5-1 and TRBJ2-2, with 14 bases aligning to TRBD2. Losses at the gene ends were 5 bases for V and 3 bases for J; bases not matched to a gene: 9. Germline assignment: CDR1 SGHRS and CDR2 YFSETQ. This CDR3 is 18 amino acids long. The CDR3 loop reads CASRLTSGGVVDTGELFF. Partial CDR3 DNA: TGCGCCAGCAGACTGACTAGCGGGGGGGTTGTGGACACCGGGGAG.

About this clone itself: The CDR3 end falls 3 residues outside the read, so it is completed with the germline J gene. The V call is TRBV6-2 or TRBV6-3, the J call TRBJ1-2, with D possibly matching TRBD1 (5 bases). CDR1 and CDR2 (germline): MNHEY, SVGEGT. CDR3 length: 13 amino acids. CDR3 DNA, as far as it was read: TGTGCCAGCAGTTACGTCCAGGGCGGAGGC. It translates to CASSYVQGGG. The complete CDR3 reads CASSYVQGGGYTF.

On this clone itself: The CDR3 end falls 3 residues outside the read, so it is completed with the germline J gene. The V gene is TRBV19, the J gene TRBJ1-4; weak D call: TRBD1 (5 bases). CDR1 LNHDA and CDR2 SQIVND come from the germline V gene (reference sequence). The length of the CDR3 is 15 residues. Trimming removed 3 bases at V and 6 bases at J, with 14 bases between. The sequenced part of the CDR3 DNA is TGTGCCAGTAGTATGGGTACAGCGGGGGATGAAAAA. Its protein is CASSMGTAGDEK. The CDR3, in full, reads CASSMGTAGDEKLFF.

Note on this clone: The read ends 3 residues before the CDR3 terminus; that terminus is restored from the germline J gene. This rearrangement joins TRBV28 to TRBJ1-2, with 8 bases lining up with TRBD1. CDR1 and CDR2 from the germline V gene are MDHEN and SYDVKM. The CDR3 has 14 residues. The V and J ends lost 7 bases and 0 bases, in that order; junction bases with no gene match: 4. The sequenced CDR3 bases are TGTGCCAGCAACGGACAGGGCCCTAACTATGGC. Protein sequence: CASNGQGPNYG. The whole CDR3 region reads CASNGQGPNYGYTF.

Of note for this clone: The sequenced fragment ends 3 residues before the CDR3 boundary, so the rest is inferred from the germline J gene. V is TRBV7-9 and J is TRBJ1-2, with D possibly TRBD1 on 6 matching bases. Germline CDR1 is SEHNR and CDR2 is FQNEAQ (reference sequence). V was shortened by 9 bases and J by 0 bases, with 14 bases between the two germline ends. This CDR3 is built from 14 residues. The CDR3 here is CASPGDKANYGYTF. The covered CDR3 bases are TGTGCCAGTCCTGGGGACAAAGCTAACTATGGC.

About this clone itself: Germline is not matched at one junction end, which may reflect a read error. CDR3 DNA (partial): TGCGCCAGCAGCCAAGGACAGGACTACGAG. Protein sequence: CASSQGQDYE. Given in full, the CDR3 is CASSQGQDYEQYF. J is TRBJ2-7 and V is TRBV4-2; 7 positions agree with TRBD1. The read terminates 3 residues before the CDR3 end, so the remaining end is supplied by the germline J gene. Germline CDR1 LGHNA, CDR2 YNFKEQ. CDR3 length equals 13 residues.

In regard to this clone: The read stops 3 residues short of the end of the CDR3; the missing end is completed from the germline J gene. The rearrangement uses TRBV2 and TRBJ1-4; weak D call: TRBD1 (5 bases). Germline CDR1 and CDR2: SNHLY and FYNNEI. The CDR3 contains 14 residues. V dropped 6 bases and J dropped 4 bases, with 12 bases sitting between them. CDR3 residues: CASRDSGVNEKLFF. The DNA read from the CDR3 is TGTGCCAGCAGAGACAGTGGGGTTAATGAAAAA.

A word on this clone: The CDR3 is cut off 3 residues early in the read; its end comes from the germline J gene. V usage is TRBV7-3 and J usage is TRBJ2-7; 10 bases are shared with TRBD2. The CDR3 is 15 amino acids. V gave up 4 bases and J gave up 2 bases; unmatched junction bases: 5. The germline V gene encodes CDR1 SGHTA and CDR2 FQGTGA. Incomplete CDR3 DNA: TGTGCCAGCAGCTATCTAGCGGGGGTCACCTACGAG. Amino acid sequence: CASSYLAGVTYE. In full, the CDR3 is CASSYLAGVTYEQYF.

A word on this clone: Read data end 3 residues before the CDR3 end; the end is taken from the germline J gene. V usage is TRBV20-1 and J usage is TRBJ1-6; no clear D. The V end lost 8 bases, the J end lost 7 bases, and 30 bases lay between the germline ends. The CDR3 has 18 residues. The germline CDR1 and CDR2 sequences are DFQATT and SNEGSKA (reference sequence). Incomplete CDR3 DNA: TGCAGTCCTTACTATCCTCGCCCGGGGAGAGATTCGAATTCACCC. Protein sequence: CSPYYPRPGRDSNSP. The CDR3 in full is CSPYYPRPGRDSNSPLHF.